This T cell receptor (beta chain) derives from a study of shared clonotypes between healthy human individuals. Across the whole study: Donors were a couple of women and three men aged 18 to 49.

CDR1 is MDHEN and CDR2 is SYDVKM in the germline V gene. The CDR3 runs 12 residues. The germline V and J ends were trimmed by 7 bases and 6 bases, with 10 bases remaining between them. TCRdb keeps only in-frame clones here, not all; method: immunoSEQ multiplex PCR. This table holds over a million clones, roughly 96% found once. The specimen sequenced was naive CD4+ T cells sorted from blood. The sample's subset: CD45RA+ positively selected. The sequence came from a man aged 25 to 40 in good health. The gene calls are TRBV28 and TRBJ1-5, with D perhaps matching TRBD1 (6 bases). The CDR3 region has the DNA TGTGCCAGCAATACAGGGAGTCAGCCCCAGCATTTT. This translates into CASNTGSQPQHF. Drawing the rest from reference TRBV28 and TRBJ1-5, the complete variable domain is DVKVTQSSRYLVKRTGEKVFLECVQDMDHENMFWYRQDPGLGLRLIYFSYDVKMKEKGDIPEGYSVSREKKERFSLILESASTNQTSMYLCASNTGSQPQHFGDGTRLSIL.